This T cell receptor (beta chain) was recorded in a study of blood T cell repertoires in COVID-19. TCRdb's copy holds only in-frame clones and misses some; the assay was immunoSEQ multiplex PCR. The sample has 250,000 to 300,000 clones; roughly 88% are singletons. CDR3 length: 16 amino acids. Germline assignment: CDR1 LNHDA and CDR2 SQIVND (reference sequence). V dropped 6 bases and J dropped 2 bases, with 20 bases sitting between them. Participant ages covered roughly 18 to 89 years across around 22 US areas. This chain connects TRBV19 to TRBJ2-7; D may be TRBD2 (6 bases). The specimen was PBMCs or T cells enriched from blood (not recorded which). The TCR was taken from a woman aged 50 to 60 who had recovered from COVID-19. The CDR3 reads CASSHPGGGRPYEQYF. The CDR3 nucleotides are TGTGCCAGTAGCCACCCCGGGGGTGGTCGCCCCTACGAGCAGTACTTC. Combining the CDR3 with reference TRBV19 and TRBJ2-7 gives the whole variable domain DGGITQSPKYLFRKEGQNVTLSCEQNLNHDAMYWYRQDPGQGLRLIYYSQIVNDFQKGDIAEGYSVSREKKESFPLTVTSAQKNPTAFYLCASSHPGGGRPYEQYFGPGTRLTVT.